The T cell receptor (beta chain) under discussion was sequenced for a study of cytomegalovirus exposure and HLA in healthy donors. The primer mix had 60 Vbeta and 13 Jbeta primers. Method: immunoSEQ multiplex PCR; TCRdb's copy keeps in-frame clones and lacks some. The top ten clones hold 1.9% of a sample with under 200,000 clones, about 81% of them seen once. This receptor was identified in a woman under 30 in good health and CMV-seronegative. The sample consisted of PBMCs.

CDR3 sequence: CASRSQTGFTTDTQYF. The CDR3, as DNA: TGTGCCAGCAGAAGCCAGACAGGGTTTACGACAGATACGCAGTATTTT. The genes are TRBV7-9 and TRBJ2-3, with TRBD1 matching over 7 bases. Germline values: CDR1 SEHNR, CDR2 FQNEAQ (reference sequence). This CDR3 comprises 16 residues. Trimming at V came to 6 bases and at J to 3 bases, leaving 12 bases not matched to a gene.